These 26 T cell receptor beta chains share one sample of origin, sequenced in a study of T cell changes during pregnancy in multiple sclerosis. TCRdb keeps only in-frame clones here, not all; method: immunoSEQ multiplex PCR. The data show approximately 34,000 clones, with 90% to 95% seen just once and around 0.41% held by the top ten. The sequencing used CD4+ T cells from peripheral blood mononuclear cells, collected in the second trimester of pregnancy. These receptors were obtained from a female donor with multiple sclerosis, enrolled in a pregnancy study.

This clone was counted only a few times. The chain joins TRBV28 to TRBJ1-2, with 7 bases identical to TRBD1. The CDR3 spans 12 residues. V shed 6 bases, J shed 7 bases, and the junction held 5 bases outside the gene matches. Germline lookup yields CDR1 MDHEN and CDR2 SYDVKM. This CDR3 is CASSDRVRGYTF. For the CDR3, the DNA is TGTGCCAGCAGCGACAGGGTCCGTGGCTACACCTTC.

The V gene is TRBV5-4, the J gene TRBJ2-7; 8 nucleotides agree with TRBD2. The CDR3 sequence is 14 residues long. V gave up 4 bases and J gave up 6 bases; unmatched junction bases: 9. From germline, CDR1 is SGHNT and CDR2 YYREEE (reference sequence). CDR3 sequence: CASSTGLAPIEQYF. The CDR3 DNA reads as TGTGCCAGCAGCACCGGACTAGCCCCCATCGAGCAGTACTTC. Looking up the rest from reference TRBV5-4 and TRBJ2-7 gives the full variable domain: ETGVTQSPTHLIKTRGQQVTLRCSSQSGHNTVSWYQQALGQGPQFIFQYYREEENGRGNFPPRFSGLQFPNYSSELNVNALELDDSALYLCASSTGLAPIEQYFGPGTRLTVT.

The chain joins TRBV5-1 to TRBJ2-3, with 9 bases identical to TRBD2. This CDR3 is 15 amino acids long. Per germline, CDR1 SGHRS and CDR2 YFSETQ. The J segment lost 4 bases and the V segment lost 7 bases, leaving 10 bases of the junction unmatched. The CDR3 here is CASQRSGRIADTQYF. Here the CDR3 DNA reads TGCGCCAGCCAGCGGAGCGGGAGGATTGCAGATACGCAGTATTTT.

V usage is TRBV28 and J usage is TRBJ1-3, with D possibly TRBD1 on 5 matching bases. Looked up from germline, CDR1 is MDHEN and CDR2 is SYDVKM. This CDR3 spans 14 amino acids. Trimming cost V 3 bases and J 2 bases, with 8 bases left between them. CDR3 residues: CASSFGGTGNTIYF. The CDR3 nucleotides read TGTGCCAGCAGTTTCGGGGGGACTGGAAACACCATATATTTT.

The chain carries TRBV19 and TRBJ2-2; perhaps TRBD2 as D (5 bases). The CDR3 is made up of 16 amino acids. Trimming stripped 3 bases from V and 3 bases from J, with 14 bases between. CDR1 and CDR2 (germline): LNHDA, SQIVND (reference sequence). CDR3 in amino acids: CASSIFLSGYTGELFF. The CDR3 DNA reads TGTGCCAGTAGTATTTTTTTGAGCGGTTACACCGGGGAGCTGTTTTTT. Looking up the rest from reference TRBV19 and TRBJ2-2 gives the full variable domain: DGGITQSPKYLFRKEGQNVTLSCEQNLNHDAMYWYRQDPGQGLRLIYYSQIVNDFQKGDIAEGYSVSREKKESFPLTVTSAQKNPTAFYLCASSIFLSGYTGELFFGEGSRLTVL.

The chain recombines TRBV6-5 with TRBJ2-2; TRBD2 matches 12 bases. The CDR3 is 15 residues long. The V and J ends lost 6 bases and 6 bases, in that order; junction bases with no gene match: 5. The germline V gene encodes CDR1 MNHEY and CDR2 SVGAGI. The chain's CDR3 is CASSRLAGVPGELFF. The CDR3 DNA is TGTGCCAGCAGCCGACTAGCGGGAGTTCCCGGGGAGCTGTTTTTT.

The CDR3 nucleotides read TGCAGCGTTGGGGGAGGGCCCAACACTGAAGCTTTCTTT. It translates to CSVGGGPNTEAFF. V gene TRBV29-1 combines with J gene TRBJ1-1; no reliable D call. V was shortened by 4 bases and J by 2 bases, with 11 bases between the two germline ends. Germline values: CDR1 SQVTM, CDR2 ANQGSEA. CDR3 length: 13 amino acids.

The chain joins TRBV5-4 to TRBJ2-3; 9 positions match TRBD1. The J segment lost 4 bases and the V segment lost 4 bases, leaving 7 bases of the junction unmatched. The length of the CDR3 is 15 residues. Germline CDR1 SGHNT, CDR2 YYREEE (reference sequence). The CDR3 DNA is TGTGCCAGCAGCGACCGGGACAGGGCCTCAGATACGCAGTATTTT. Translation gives CASSDRDRASDTQYF. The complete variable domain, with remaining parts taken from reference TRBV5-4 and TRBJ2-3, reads ETGVTQSPTHLIKTRGQQVTLRCSSQSGHNTVSWYQQALGQGPQFIFQYYREEENGRGNFPPRFSGLQFPNYSSELNVNALELDDSALYLCASSDRDRASDTQYFGPGTRLTVL.

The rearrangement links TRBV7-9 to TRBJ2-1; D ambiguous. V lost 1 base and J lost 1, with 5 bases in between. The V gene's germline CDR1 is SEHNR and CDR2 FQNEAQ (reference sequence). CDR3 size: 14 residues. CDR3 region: CASSLGQSYNEQFF. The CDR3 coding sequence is TGTGCCAGCAGCTTAGGGCAATCCTACAATGAGCAGTTCTTC.

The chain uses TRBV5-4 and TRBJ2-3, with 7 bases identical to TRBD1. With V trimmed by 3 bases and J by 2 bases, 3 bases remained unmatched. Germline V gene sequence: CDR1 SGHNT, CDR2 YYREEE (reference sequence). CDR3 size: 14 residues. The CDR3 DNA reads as TGTGCCAGCAGCTGGGGACAGTACACAGATACGCAGTATTTT. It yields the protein CASSWGQYTDTQYF.

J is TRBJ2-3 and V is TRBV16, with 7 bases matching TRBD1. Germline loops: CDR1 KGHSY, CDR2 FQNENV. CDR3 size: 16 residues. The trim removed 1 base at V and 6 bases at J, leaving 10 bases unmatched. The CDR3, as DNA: TGTGCCAGCAGCCAATGGAGGACAGGTACGGGGGATACGCAGTATTTT. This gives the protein CASSQWRTGTGDTQYF.

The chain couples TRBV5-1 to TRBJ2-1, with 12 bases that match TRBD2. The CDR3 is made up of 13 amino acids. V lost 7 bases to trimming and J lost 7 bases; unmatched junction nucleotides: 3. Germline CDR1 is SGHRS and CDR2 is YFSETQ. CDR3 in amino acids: CASRLAGVNEQFF. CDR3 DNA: TGCGCCAGCCGACTAGCGGGAGTAAATGAGCAGTTCTTC.

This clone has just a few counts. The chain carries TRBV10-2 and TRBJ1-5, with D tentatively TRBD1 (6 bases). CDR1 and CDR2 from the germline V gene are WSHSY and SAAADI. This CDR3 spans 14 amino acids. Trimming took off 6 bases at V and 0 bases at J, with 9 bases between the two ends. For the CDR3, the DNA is TGCGCCAGCAGCCGGACAGATAGCAATCAGCCCCAGCATTTT. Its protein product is CASSRTDSNQPQHF.

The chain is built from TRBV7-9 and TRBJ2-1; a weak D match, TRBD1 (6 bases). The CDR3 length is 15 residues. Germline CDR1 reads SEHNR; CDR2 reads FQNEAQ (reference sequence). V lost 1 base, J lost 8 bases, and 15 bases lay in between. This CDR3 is CASSLEGVRAHEQFF. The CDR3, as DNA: TGTGCCAGCAGCTTAGAGGGGGTTAGAGCTCATGAGCAGTTCTTC.

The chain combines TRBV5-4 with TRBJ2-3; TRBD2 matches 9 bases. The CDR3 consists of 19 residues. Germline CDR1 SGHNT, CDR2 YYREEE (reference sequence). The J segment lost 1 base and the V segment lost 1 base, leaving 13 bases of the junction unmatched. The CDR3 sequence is CASSLIGAGGPHGTDTQYF. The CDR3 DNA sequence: TGTGCCAGCAGCTTGATCGGGGCGGGAGGGCCCCACGGCACAGATACGCAGTATTTT. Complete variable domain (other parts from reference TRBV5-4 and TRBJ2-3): ETGVTQSPTHLIKTRGQQVTLRCSSQSGHNTVSWYQQALGQGPQFIFQYYREEENGRGNFPPRFSGLQFPNYSSELNVNALELDDSALYLCASSLIGAGGPHGTDTQYFGPGTRLTVL.

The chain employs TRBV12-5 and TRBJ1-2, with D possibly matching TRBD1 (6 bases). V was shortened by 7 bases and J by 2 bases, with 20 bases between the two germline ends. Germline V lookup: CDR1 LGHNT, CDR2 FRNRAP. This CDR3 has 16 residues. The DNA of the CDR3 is TGTGCTAGTGCCAGGACAGCGGGACATGGGAACTATGGCTACACCTTC. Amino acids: CASARTAGHGNYGYTF.

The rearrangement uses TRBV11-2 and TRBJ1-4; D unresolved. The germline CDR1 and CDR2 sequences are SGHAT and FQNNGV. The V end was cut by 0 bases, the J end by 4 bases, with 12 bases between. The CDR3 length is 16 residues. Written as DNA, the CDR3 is TGTGCCAGCAGCTTAGATTCGTGGGCTGATAATGAAAAACTGTTTTTT. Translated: CASSLDSWADNEKLFF. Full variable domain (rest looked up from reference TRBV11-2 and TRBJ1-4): EAGVAQSPRYKIIEKRQSVAFWCNPISGHATLYWYQQILGQGPKLLIQFQNNGVVDDSQLPKDRFSAERLKGVDSTLKIQPAKLEDSAVYLCASSLDSWADNEKLFFGSGTQLSVL.

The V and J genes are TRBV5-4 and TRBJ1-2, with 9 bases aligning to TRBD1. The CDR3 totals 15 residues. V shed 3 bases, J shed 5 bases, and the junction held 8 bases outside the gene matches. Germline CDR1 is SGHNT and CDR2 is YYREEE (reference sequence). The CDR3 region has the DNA TGTGCCAGCAGCTCCCCCGGGACAGGGCTATATGGCTACACCTTC. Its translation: CASSSPGTGLYGYTF.

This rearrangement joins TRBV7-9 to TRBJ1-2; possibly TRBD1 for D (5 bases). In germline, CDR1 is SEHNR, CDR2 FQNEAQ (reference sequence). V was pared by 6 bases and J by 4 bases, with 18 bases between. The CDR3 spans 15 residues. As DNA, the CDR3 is TGTGCCAGCAGGACTGGGGCCTGGGGCATCTATGGCTACACCTTC. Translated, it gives CASRTGAWGIYGYTF.

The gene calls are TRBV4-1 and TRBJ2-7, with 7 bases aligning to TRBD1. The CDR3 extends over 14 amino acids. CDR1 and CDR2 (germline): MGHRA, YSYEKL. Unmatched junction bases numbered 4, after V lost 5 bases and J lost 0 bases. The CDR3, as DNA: TGCGCCAGCAGCGCGACAGGGCTCTCCTACGAGCAGTACTTC. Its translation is CASSATGLSYEQYF.

The DNA of the CDR3 is TGCGCCAGCAGCCCGACGTCCGGACTCGCCGGAAAACTGTTTTTT. This encodes CASSPTSGLAGKLFF. The J gene is TRBJ1-4, the V gene TRBV5-1, with D hard to call. Germline values: CDR1 SGHRS, CDR2 YFSETQ. The CDR3 has 15 amino acids. With 4 bases removed from V and 10 bases from J, the gap between germline ends came to 20 bases.

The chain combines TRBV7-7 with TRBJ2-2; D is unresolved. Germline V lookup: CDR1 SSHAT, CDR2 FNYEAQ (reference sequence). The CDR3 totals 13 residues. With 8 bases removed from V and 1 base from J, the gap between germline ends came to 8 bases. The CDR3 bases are TGTGCCAGCCTAGGAGAGAACACCGGGGAGCTGTTTTTT. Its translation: CASLGENTGELFF.

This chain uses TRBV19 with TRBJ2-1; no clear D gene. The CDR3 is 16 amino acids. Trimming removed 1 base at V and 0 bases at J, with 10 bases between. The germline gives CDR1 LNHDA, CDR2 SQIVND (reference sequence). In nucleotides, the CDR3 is TGTGCCAGTAGTATAGTTTTGAGGAGCTCCTACAATGAGCAGTTCTTC. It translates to CASSIVLRSSYNEQFF.

CDR3 DNA sequence: TGTGCCACTAAGCGGGAGGGGACCGGGGAGCTGTTTTTT. Its protein product is CATKREGTGELFF. The chain carries TRBV5-4 and TRBJ2-2, with 10 bases that match TRBD2. CDR1 is SGHNT and CDR2 is YYREEE in the germline V gene (reference sequence). The trim removed 9 bases at V and 5 bases at J, leaving 4 bases unmatched. The CDR3 runs to 13 residues.

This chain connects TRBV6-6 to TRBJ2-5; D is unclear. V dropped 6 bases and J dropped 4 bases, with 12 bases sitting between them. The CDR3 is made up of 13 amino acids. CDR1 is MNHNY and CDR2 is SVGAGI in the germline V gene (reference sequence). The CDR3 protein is CASRTPSGETQYF. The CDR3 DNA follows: TGTGCCAGCAGGACTCCCTCCGGAGAGACCCAGTACTTC.

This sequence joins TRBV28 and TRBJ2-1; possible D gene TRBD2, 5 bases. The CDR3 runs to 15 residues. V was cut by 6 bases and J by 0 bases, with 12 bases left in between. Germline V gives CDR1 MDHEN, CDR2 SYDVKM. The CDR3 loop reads CASRGGLSSYNEQFF. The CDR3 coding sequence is TGTGCCAGCAGGGGCGGGCTCAGCTCCTACAATGAGCAGTTCTTC. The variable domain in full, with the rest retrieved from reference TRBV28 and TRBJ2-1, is DVKVTQSSRYLVKRTGEKVFLECVQDMDHENMFWYRQDPGLGLRLIYFSYDVKMKEKGDIPEGYSVSREKKERFSLILESASTNQTSMYLCASRGGLSSYNEQFFGPGTRLTVL.